This T cell receptor (beta chain) was sequenced for a study of T-cell reconstitution after alpha-beta-depleted transplantation in children. This clonotype was counted a few times. This CDR3 region has 15 residues. CDR1 SGDLS and CDR2 YYNGEE come from the germline V gene. The V and J ends lost 3 bases and 8 bases respectively, with 15 bases between them. Unique molecular identifiers were incorporated into the prepared TCRbeta library. One entry per CDR3 protein results from TCRdb running MiXCR on the PCR reads. The sample lists 640,000 or so distinct CDR3 sequences, over 15% seen once, with about 1.1% in the top ten.

The TCR was taken from a human donor who donated a stem cell graft to a child with acute myeloid leukemia. This rearrangement joins TRBV9 to TRBJ1-6; D gene ambiguous. The source material was PBMCs from the stem cell graft donor, sampled from the stem cell graft. This CDR3 is CASSASPPQDSPLHF. The CDR3, as DNA: TGTGCCAGCAGCGCCTCCCCGCCTCAAGATTCACCCCTCCACTTT.